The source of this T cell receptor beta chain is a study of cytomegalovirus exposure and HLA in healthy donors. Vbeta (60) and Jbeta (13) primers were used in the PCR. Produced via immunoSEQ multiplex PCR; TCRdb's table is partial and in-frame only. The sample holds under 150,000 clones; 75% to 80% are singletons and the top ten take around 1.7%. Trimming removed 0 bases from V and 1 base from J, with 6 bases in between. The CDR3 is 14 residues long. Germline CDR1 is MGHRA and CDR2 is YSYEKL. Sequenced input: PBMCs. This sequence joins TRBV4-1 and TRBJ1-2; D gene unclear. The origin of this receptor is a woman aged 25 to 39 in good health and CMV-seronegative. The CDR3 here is CASSQELSNYGYTF. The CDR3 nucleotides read TGCGCCAGCAGCCAAGAATTGAGTAACTATGGCTACACCTTC.